A single TCR beta chain is shown here with its context. Its antigen is undetermined. HTBI primers from iRepertoire and Arm-PCR of CDR3 regions yielded the TCR beta libraries. One entry per CDR3 protein, called by TCRdb with MiXCR from the multiplex PCR reads. The sample records hundreds of thousands of distinct CDR3 sequences, roughly 15% being singletons. Time point noted: newly diagnosed GD, antithyroid drugs for less than 3 months. Construction of the TCR library relied on RNA isolated from PBMCs. This sample is drawn from a study of regulatory T cells in long-lasting Graves disease. Study findings and constraints: Persistent Graves' patients showed a TCR diversity that was lower than that of newly diagnosed ones. Limited sample numbers may have lowered accuracy.

The length of the CDR3 is 15 residues. Germline V lookup: CDR1 GTSNPN, CDR2 SVGIG (reference sequence). V lost 5 bases, J lost 5 bases, and 20 bases lay in between. The sample was also linked to a second study, of T cells in Graves' hyperthyroidism and ophthalmopathy. That source adds: The model foresaw ophthalmopathy a median about 6.1 months prior to onset.

This chain uses TRBV30 with TRBJ2-3; possible D gene TRBD2, 6 bases. The source of this sequence is a woman in her thirties with Graves disease. Sequenced material: peripheral blood mononuclear cells (PBMCs), taken at new diagnosis, from a patient treated with antithyroid drugs. CDR3 amino acids: CAWRPQWRARDTQYF. The DNA of the CDR3 is TGTGCCTGGCGGCCCCAATGGAGGGCCCGAGATACGCAGTATTTT.